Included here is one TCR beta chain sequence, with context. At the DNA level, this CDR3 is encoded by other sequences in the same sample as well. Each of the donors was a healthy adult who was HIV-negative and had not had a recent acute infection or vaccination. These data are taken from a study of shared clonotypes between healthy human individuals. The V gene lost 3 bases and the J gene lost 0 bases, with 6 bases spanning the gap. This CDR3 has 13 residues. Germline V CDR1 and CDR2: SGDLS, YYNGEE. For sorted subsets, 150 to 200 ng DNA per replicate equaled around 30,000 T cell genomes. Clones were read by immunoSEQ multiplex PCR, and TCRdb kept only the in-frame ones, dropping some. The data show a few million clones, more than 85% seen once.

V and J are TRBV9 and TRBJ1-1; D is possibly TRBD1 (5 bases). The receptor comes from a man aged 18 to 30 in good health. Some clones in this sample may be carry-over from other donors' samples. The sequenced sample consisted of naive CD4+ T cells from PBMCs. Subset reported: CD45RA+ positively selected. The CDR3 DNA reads TGTGCCAGCAGCGCACAGGTGAACACTGAAGCTTTCTTT. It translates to CASSAQVNTEAFF. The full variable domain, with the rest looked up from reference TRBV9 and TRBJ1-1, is DSGVTQTPKHLITATGQRVTLRCSPRSGDLSVYWYQQSLDQGLQFLIQYYNGEERAKGNILERFSAQQFPDLHSELNLSSLELGDSALYFCASSAQVNTEAFFGQGTRLTVV.